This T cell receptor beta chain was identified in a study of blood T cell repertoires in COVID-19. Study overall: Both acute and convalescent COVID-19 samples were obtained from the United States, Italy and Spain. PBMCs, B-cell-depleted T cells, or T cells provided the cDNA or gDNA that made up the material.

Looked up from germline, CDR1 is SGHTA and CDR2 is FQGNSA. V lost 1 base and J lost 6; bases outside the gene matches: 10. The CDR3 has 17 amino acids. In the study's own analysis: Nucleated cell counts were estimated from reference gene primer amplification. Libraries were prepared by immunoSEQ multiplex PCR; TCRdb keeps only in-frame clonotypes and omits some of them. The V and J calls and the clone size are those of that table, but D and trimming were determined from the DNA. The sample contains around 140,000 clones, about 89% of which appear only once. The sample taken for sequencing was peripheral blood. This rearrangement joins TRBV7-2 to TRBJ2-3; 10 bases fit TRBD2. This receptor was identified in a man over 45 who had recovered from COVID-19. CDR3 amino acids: CASSLVSTAGGLDTQYF. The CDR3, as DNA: TGTGCCAGCAGCTTAGTGTCAACAGCGGGGGGGCTGGATACGCAGTATTTT.